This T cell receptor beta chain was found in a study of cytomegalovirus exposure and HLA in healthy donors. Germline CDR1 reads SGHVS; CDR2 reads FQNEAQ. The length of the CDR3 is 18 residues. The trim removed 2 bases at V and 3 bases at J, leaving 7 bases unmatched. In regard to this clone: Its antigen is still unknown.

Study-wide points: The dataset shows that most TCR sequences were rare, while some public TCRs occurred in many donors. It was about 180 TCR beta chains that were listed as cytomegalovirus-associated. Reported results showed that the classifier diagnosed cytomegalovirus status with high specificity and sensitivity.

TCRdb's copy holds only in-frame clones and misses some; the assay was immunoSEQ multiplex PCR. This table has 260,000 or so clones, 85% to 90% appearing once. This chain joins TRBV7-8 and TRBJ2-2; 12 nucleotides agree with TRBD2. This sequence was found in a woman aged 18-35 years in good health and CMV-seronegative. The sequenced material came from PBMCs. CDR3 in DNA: TGTGCCAGCAGCTTACTCCTAGCGGGAGGGCGGGACACCGGGGAGCTGTTTTTT. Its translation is CASSLLLAGGRDTGELFF.